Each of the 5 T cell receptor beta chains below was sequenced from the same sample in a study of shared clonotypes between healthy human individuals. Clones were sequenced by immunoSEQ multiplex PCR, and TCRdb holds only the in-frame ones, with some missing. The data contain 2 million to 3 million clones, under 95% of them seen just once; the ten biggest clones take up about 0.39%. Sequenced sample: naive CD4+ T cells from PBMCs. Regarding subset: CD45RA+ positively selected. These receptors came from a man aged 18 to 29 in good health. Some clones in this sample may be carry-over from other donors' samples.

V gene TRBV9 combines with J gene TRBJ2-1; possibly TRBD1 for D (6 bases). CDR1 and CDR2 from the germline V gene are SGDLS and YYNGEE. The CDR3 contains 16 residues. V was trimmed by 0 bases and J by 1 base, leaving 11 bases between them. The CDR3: CASSVGATGSYNEQFF. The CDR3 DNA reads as TGTGCCAGCAGCGTAGGGGCAACAGGGTCCTACAATGAGCAGTTCTTC. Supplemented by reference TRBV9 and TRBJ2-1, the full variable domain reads DSGVTQTPKHLITATGQRVTLRCSPRSGDLSVYWYQQSLDQGLQFLIQYYNGEERAKGNILERFSAQQFPDLHSELNLSSLELGDSALYFCASSVGATGSYNEQFFGPGTRLTVL.

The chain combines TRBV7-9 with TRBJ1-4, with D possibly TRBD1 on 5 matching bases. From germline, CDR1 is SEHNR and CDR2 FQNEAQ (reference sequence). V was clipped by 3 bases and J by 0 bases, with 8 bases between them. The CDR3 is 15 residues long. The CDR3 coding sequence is TGTGCCAGCAGCTTTGGGGGGGCAACTAATGAAAAACTGTTTTTT. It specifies CASSFGGATNEKLFF. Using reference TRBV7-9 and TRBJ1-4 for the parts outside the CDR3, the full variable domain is DTGVSQNPRHKITKRGQNVTFRCDPISEHNRLYWYRQTLGQGPEFLTYFQNEAQLEKSRLLSDRFSAERPKGSFSTLEIQRTEQGDSAMYLCASSFGGATNEKLFFGSGTQLSVL.

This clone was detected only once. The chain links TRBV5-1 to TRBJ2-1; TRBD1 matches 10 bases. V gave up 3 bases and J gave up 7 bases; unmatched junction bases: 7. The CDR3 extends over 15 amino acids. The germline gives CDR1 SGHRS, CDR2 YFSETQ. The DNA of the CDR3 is TGCGCCAGCAGCTCCTGGACAGGGGGGTCGAATGAGCAGTTCTTC. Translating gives CASSSWTGGSNEQFF.

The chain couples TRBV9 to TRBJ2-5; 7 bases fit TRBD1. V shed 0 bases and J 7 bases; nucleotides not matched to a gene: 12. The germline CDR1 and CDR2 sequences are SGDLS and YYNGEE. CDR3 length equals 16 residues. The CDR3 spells CASSVGHRGATGTQYF. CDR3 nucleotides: TGTGCCAGCAGCGTAGGCCACAGGGGCGCTACCGGGACCCAGTACTTC.

The CDR3 sequence is CASSRDGRLFF. The CDR3 bases are TGCGCCAGCAGCCGAGACGGGCGACTGTTTTTT. The V and J genes are TRBV4-1 and TRBJ1-4; D unresolved. Trimming left V 4 bases short and J 13 bases short, with 10 bases between. The germline CDR1 and CDR2 sequences are MGHRA and YSYEKL. There are 11 residues in the CDR3.